These T cell receptor beta chains were read from a single sample in a study of regulatory T cells in long-lasting Graves disease. TCRdb reanalysed the multiplex PCR reads using MiXCR and keeps one entry per CDR3 protein. The data contain 450,000 to 500,000 distinct CDR3 sequences, under 20% of them singletons. This sample was shared with a second study, whose subject was T cells in Graves' hyperthyroidism and ophthalmopathy.

The sample here was peripheral blood mononuclear cells (PBMCs), taken at new diagnosis, from a patient treated with antithyroid drugs. These TCRs come from a man in his forties or fifties with Graves disease. CDR3s include the opening cysteine and the closing phenylalanine or tryptophan. A D gene is named only where the DNA matches it firmly. Clone size is not always given. Where it is, it says once, few, many or a class for expanded clones.

j_call d_call clone_size v_call cdr3_nt cdr3_aa
TRBJ1-4 TRBD1 - TRBV7-9 TGTGCCAGCAGCTTAGATGGGACAGATGGTGAAAAACTGTTTTTT CASSLDGTDGEKLFF
TRBJ2-4 TRBD1 few TRBV18 TGTGCCAGCTCACTGGCAGGGGGTGGACTCGCTGAAAACATTCAGTACTTC CASSLAGGGLAENIQYF
TRBJ2-3 - many TRBV7-3 TGTGCCAGCAGCCCCCTAGTTGGAGATACGCAGTATTTT CASSPLVGDTQYF
TRBJ2-3 - many TRBV11-2 TGTGCCAGCAGCTTAGTAGTGACAGATACGCAGTATTTT CASSLVVTDTQYF
TRBJ2-6 TRBD1 many TRBV27 TGTGCCAGCAGCTGGGACAGCTCTGGGGCCAACGTCCTGACTTTC CASSWDSSGANVLTF
TRBJ1-1 - many TRBV27 TGTGCCAGCAGTTTCCTCGACAGGTTAAACACTGAAGCTTTCTTT CASSFLDRLNTEAFF
TRBJ2-1 - many TRBV30 TGTGCCTGGAGTGGGGTCTCCTACAATGAGCAGTTCTTC CAWSGVSYNEQFF
TRBJ2-1 TRBD2 few TRBV6-4 TGTGCCAGCAGTGATTATAGCGGGAGGGAATTCTTC CASSDYSGREFF
TRBJ1-2 TRBD1 - TRBV19 TGTGCCAGTAGTATGGCAGGGGGCGCTTATGGCTACACCTTC CASSMAGGAYGYTF
TRBJ2-5 TRBD2 - TRBV28 TGTGCCAGCAGCCCAGCGGGGTTATGGGAGACCCAGTACTTC CASSPAGLWETQYF
TRBJ2-1 - many TRBV28 TGTGCCAGCAGTTTAGAAGTCCAGAATGAGCAGTTCTTC CASSLEVQNEQFF
TRBJ2-1 TRBD2 many TRBV7-9 TGTGCCAGCAGCTCTACCGGGACTAGCGGGAGGCAATATGAGCAGTTCTTC CASSSTGTSGRQYEQFF
TRBJ2-3 TRBD1 - TRBV29-1 TGCAGCGTAGGACAGGGGAGTTGGACAGATACGCAGTATTTT CSVGQGSWTDTQYF
TRBJ2-7 - many TRBV6-1 TGTGCCAGCAGTGAATGGAGCCCCTACGAGCAGTACTTC CASSEWSPYEQYF
TRBJ2-1 - many TRBV20-1 TGCAGTGCTAGAGGTTGGGGGACTTCCCACAATGAGCAGTTCTTC CSARGWGTSHNEQFF
TRBJ1-6 - - TRBV7-9 TGTGCCAGCAGCGGGGTCTCCTATAATTCACCCCCCCACTTT CASSGVSYNSPPHF
TRBJ1-5 - - TRBV6-1 TGTGCCAGCAGCAATGGGGGAGGCAATCAGCCCCAGCATTTT CASSNGGGNQPQHF
TRBJ2-5 TRBD1 - TRBV5-4 TGTGCCAGCAGCGCTACAGGGGATCAAGAGACCCAGTACTTC CASSATGDQETQYF
TRBJ2-5 - few TRBV29-1 TGCAGCGTTGAAGTGGCGAGCCAAGAGACCCAGTACTTC CSVEVASQETQYF
TRBJ2-5 TRBD2 once TRBV4-2 TGTGCCAGCAGCCAGCCGGGACTAGCGGGATGGGAGACCCAGTACTTC CASSQPGLAGWETQYF
TRBJ2-3 TRBD2 - TRBV12-5 TGTGCTAGTGGTTTGGCTGGGAGGGCCTCACGAGATACGCAGTATTTT CASGLAGRASRDTQYF
TRBJ2-6 - - TRBV12-3/TRBV12-4 TGTGCCAGCGACGGAGGGCCTGGGGCCAACGTCCTGACTTTC CASDGGPGANVLTF
TRBJ2-1 - - TRBV12-5 TGTGCTAGTGGTTTAGTAGGGGGAACTGAGCAGTTCTTC CASGLVGGTEQFF
TRBJ2-4 - - TRBV2 TGTGCCAGCAGTTCGGCTAGGTTCATTCAGTACTTC CASSSARFIQYF
TRBJ2-7 TRBD2 few TRBV30 TGTGCCTGGACTCGGGGGGTATACGAGCAGTACTTC CAWTRGVYEQYF
TRBJ1-5 - few TRBV12-3/TRBV12-4 TGTGCCAGCAGTCTGATAATGGGGGCGGAGGGCAATCAGCCCCAGCATTTT CASSLIMGAEGNQPQHF
TRBJ2-1 TRBD2 many TRBV12-3/TRBV12-4 TGTGCCAGCAGTCCTAGCGGGAGGTCCTACAATGAGCAGTTCTTC CASSPSGRSYNEQFF
TRBJ2-5 - many TRBV18 TGTGCCACCGCAGGGACTGTAAAAGAGACCCAGTACTTC CATAGTVKETQYF
TRBJ2-2 - once TRBV20-1 TGCAGTGCCCCGAGTGGGACAACGAACACCGGGGAGCTGTTTTTT CSAPSGTTNTGELFF
TRBJ2-2 TRBD1 many TRBV5-1 TGCGCCAGCAGCGCCGGAAGACAGGGGGCACTCACCGGGGAGCTGTTTTTT CASSAGRQGALTGELFF
TRBJ2-5 TRBD2 few TRBV20-1 TGCAGTGCGGAAGCGGGAGGGGTGCGGGAGACCCAGTACTTC CSAEAGGVRETQYF
TRBJ2-5 - few TRBV7-9 TGTGCCAGCAGCCCTCGGGACCACCCAGTGGAGACCCAGTACTTC CASSPRDHPVETQYF
TRBJ2-1 TRBD2 - TRBV2 TGTGCCAGCAGTGCCACTAGCGGGAGGGCCGATGAGCAGTTCTTC CASSATSGRADEQFF
TRBJ2-7 - - TRBV6-1 TGTGCCAGCAGTCTAATCTCTCCGGGACTTCTAACCTACGAGCAGTACTTC CASSLISPGLLTYEQYF
TRBJ2-1 - many TRBV2 TGTGCCAGCAGTGATGGCCTTGCTGAGCAGTTCTTC CASSDGLAEQFF
TRBJ1-1 - - TRBV28 TGTGCCAGCAGTCTCCAGATCAACACTGAAACTTTCTTT CASSLQINTETFF
TRBJ2-1 TRBD2 once TRBV24-1 TGTGCCACCAGTGATAGAGGCCCGAATAGCGGGAGATCCTACAATGAGCAGTTCTTC CATSDRGPNSGRSYNEQFF
TRBJ2-1 TRBD2 many TRBV30 TGTGCCTGGACCACTAGCGGGAGCGGTGAGCAGTTCTTC CAWTTSGSGEQFF
TRBJ2-7 TRBD1 many TRBV14 TGTGCCAGCAGCCAAGACTGGGACAGCTACGAGCAGTACTTC CASSQDWDSYEQYF
TRBJ2-3 TRBD2 many TRBV7-2 TGTGCCAGCAGCTCGAGCGGGAGTGGCACAGATACGCAGTATTTT CASSSSGSGTDTQYF
TRBJ2-5 TRBD2 many TRBV27 TGTGCCAGCAGTCTACGCGGGGGGGCTTTGGAGACCCAGTACTTC CASSLRGGALETQYF
TRBJ2-2 TRBD1 many TRBV3-1 TGTGCCAGCAGCCCCTACCCGGACAGGGGGGGAACCGGGGAGCTGTTTTTT CASSPYPDRGGTGELFF
TRBJ2-3 - many TRBV20-1 TGCAGTGCTAGACAGTGGGAAGATACGCAGTATTTT CSARQWEDTQYF
TRBJ2-7 - many TRBV28 TGTGCCAGCCAAGCTAGCTTCAGCTCCTACGAGCAGTACTTC CASQASFSSYEQYF
TRBJ1-2 - - TRBV19 TGTGCCAGTAGTCCACCCCCGGGAGGAGGCTATGGCTACACCTTC CASSPPPGGGYGYTF
TRBJ1-4 TRBD1 many TRBV12-3/TRBV12-4 TGTGCCAGCAGTAGGGCGACAGGGGCTAATGAAAAACTGTTTTTT CASSRATGANEKLFF
TRBJ2-3 - - TRBV15 TGTGCCACCAGCCCCATGGCAGATACGCAGTATTTT CATSPMADTQYF